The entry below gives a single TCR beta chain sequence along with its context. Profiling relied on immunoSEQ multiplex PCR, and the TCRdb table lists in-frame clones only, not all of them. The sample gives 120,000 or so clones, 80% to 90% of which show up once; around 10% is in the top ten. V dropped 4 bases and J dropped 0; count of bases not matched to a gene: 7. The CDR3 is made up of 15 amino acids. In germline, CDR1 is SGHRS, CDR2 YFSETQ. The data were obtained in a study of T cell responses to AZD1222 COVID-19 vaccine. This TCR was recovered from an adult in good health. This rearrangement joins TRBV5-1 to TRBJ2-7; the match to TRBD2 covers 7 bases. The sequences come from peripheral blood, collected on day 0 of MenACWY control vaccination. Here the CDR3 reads CASSPLADSSYEQYF. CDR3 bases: TGCGCCAGCAGCCCCCTAGCGGATAGCTCCTACGAGCAGTACTTC.